This TCR beta chain was captured by sequencing in a study of neoadjuvant nivolumab and ipilimumab in lung cancer. Study details: Nivolumab 3 mg/kg was given days 1, 15 and 29, plus ipilimumab 1 mg/kg day 1 in combination. Study-wide findings and caveats: Only a single major-pathologic-response sample was available for clonality analysis. Pretherapy blood TCR richness correlated positively with resected tumor richness.

In regard to this clone: The antigen remains unidentified.

TCRdb's table, derived via immunoSEQ multiplex PCR, lists solely in-frame clones and lacks some. The data contain 20,000 to 25,000 clones, 82% of them seen just once; the ten biggest clones take up under 30%. V was cut by 7 bases and J by 6 bases, with 18 bases left in between. This CDR3 contains 14 residues. The germline V gene encodes CDR1 MNHNS and CDR2 SASEGT. Here the sequenced sample was peripheral blood, taken before neoadjuvant nivolumab, alone or with ipilimumab. The chain combines TRBV6-1 with TRBJ1-1; D perhaps matches TRBD1 (5 bases). This receptor was identified in an adult with non-small cell lung cancer. CDR3 region: CASTIDRGPAEAFF. CDR3 nucleotides: TGTGCCAGCACCATAGACCGGGGACCAGCTGAAGCTTTCTTT.